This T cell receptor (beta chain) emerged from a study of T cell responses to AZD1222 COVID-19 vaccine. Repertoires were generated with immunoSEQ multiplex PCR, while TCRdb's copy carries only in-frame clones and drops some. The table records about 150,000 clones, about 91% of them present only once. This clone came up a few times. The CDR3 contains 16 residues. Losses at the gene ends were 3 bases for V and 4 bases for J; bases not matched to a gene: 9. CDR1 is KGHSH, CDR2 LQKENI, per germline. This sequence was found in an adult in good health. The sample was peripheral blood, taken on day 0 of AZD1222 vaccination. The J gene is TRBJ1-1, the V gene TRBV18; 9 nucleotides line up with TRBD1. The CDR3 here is CASSPLLRDRVTEAFF. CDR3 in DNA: TGTGCCAGCTCACCCCTACTCCGGGACAGGGTCACTGAAGCTTTCTTT. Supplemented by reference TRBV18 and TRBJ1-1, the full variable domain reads NAGVMQNPRHLVRRRGQEARLRCSPMKGHSHVYWYRQLPEEGLKFMVYLQKENIIDESGMPKERFSAEFPKEGPSILRIQQVVRGDSAAYFCASSPLLRDRVTEAFFGQGTRLTVV.